The source of this TCR beta chain is a study of control samples from healthy donors and cancer patients. Sequencing was performed with immunoSEQ multiplex PCR; in TCRdb, only in-frame clones are kept and a portion is missing. In the table there are 55,000 to 80,000 clones, roughly nine tenths of which are singletons. CDR3 length: 15 residues. V lost 5 bases and J lost 3; bases outside the gene matches: 8. Germline assignment: CDR1 SEHNR and CDR2 FQNEAQ (reference sequence). This clone was observed a handful of times. The TCR comes from a man aged 55 to 69 with colorectal cancer. The chain is built from TRBV7-9 and TRBJ1-1, with 8 positions matching TRBD1. The sequenced material came from PBMCs. Written as DNA, the CDR3 is TGTGCCAGCAGCCCAAGGACAGGGTGGGACACTGAAGCTTTCTTT. This gives the protein CASSPRTGWDTEAFF.